The 26 T cell receptor beta chains given below trace back to one sample, sequenced in a study of T cell responses to AZD1222 COVID-19 vaccine. The data were produced by immunoSEQ multiplex PCR, yet TCRdb's version contains in-frame clones alone and is incomplete. The repertoire has fewer than 200,000 clones, roughly nine tenths of them found once; the top ten carry 4.4%. The source material was peripheral blood, sampled on day 0 of MenACWY control vaccination. These receptors all stem from an adult in good health.

J is TRBJ2-7 and V is TRBV6-1; the match to TRBD1 covers 10 bases. V shed 1 base, J shed 6 bases, and the junction held 6 bases outside the gene matches. The germline V gene encodes CDR1 MNHNS and CDR2 SASEGT. The CDR3 contains 15 residues. CDR3 nucleotides: TGTGCCAGCAGTGAAGGGGGGACAGGGGACATCGAGCAGTACTTC. It yields the protein CASSEGGTGDIEQYF.

The V gene is TRBV7-7, the J gene TRBJ1-1; D unresolved. V was trimmed by 1 base and J by 3 bases, leaving 6 bases between them. The germline gives CDR1 SSHAT, CDR2 FNYEAQ (reference sequence). The length of the CDR3 is 13 residues. The CDR3 sequence: CASSLERDTEAFF. CDR3 DNA: TGTGCCAGCAGCTTAGAGAGGGACACTGAAGCTTTCTTT. The whole variable domain, remainder taken from reference TRBV7-7 and TRBJ1-1, is GAGVSQSPRYKVTKRGQDVTLRCDPISSHATLYWYQQALGQGPEFLTYFNYEAQPDKSGLPSDRFSAERPEGSISTLTIQRTEQRDSAMYRCASSLERDTEAFFGQGTRLTVV.

The V call is TRBV6-5, the J call TRBJ2-7, with TRBD1 as a possible D gene (6 bases). The CDR3 sequence is 14 residues long. Trimming cost V 7 bases and J 1 base, with 14 bases left between them. Germline V lookup: CDR1 MNHEY, CDR2 SVGAGI. The CDR3: CASTQGHTSYEQYF. The CDR3 coding sequence is TGTGCCAGCACCCAGGGACACACATCCTACGAGCAGTACTTC.

The rearrangement uses TRBV24-1 and TRBJ2-2, with TRBD1 identical over 7 bases. Germline assignment: CDR1 KGHDR and CDR2 SFDVKD. After removal of 5 bases from V and 4 bases from J, the junction contained 18 bases not matched to a gene. The CDR3 sequence is 19 residues long. The CDR3 loop reads CATSGPGYRGEGVTGELFF. CDR3 sequence (DNA): TGTGCCACCAGTGGGCCCGGTTACAGGGGCGAAGGGGTCACCGGGGAGCTGTTTTTT.

The rearrangement links TRBV4-1 to TRBJ2-7, with D hard to call. The V gene lost 0 bases and the J gene lost 1 base, with 16 bases spanning the gap. CDR3 length: 17 residues. The germline CDR1 and CDR2 sequences are MGHRA and YSYEKL. The CDR3 here is CASSQDRDTTTSYEQYF. In DNA, the CDR3 is TGCGCCAGCAGCCAAGATAGGGATACCACAACTTCCTACGAGCAGTACTTC.

This chain uses TRBV10-1 with TRBJ1-1; D not resolved. This CDR3 region has 13 residues. The V end lost 10 bases, the J end lost 1 base, and 13 bases lay between the germline ends. Germline V gives CDR1 WNHNN, CDR2 SYGVQD (reference sequence). CDR3 protein: CATPGRRNTEAFF. The CDR3 region has the DNA TGCGCCACCCCTGGACGGAGGAACACTGAAGCTTTCTTT.

The J gene is TRBJ2-7, the V gene TRBV6-2 or TRBV6-3, with D hard to call. This CDR3 contains 12 residues. Trimming shortened V by 6 bases and J by 5 bases, and 11 bases separated the two germline ends. Germline V gene sequence: CDR1 MNHEY, CDR2 SVGEGT. The CDR3 loop reads CASSSALDEQYF. CDR3 DNA sequence: TGTGCCAGCAGCTCAGCCTTAGACGAGCAGTACTTC.

This chain joins TRBV5-4 and TRBJ2-7; tentative D call: TRBD1 (5 bases). Germline V lookup: CDR1 SGHNT, CDR2 YYREEE (reference sequence). This CDR3 contains 13 residues. The V and J ends lost 5 bases and 1 base respectively, with 10 bases between them. Here the CDR3 reads CASRPDRSYEQYF. The DNA for the CDR3 is TGTGCCAGCAGGCCCGACAGATCCTACGAGCAGTACTTC.

In its sample, this clone was seen a few times. The rearrangement links TRBV3-1 (or the pseudogene TRBV3-2) to TRBJ1-3; TRBD1 aligns across 8 bases. V was clipped by 4 bases and J by 9 bases; unmatched bases: 8. Looked up from germline, CDR1 is LGHDT and CDR2 is YNNKEL (reference sequence). The CDR3 contains 14 residues. The CDR3 coding sequence is TGTGCCAGCAGCCGCCGGGACAGGTCCGGCACCATATATTTT. Protein sequence: CASSRRDRSGTIYF.

This chain connects TRBV7-3 to TRBJ2-1, with D perhaps TRBD1 (5 bases). The germline CDR1 and CDR2 sequences are SGHTA and FQGTGA. This CDR3 comprises 13 residues. With 5 bases removed from V and 3 bases from J, the gap between germline ends came to 8 bases. In DNA form, the CDR3 reads TGTGCCAGCAGCAAAGACAGCTACAATGAGCAGTTCTTC. Translating it yields CASSKDSYNEQFF.

The rearrangement joins TRBV20-1 to TRBJ1-6; maybe TRBD1 (5 bases). The V end lost 7 bases, the J end lost 12 bases, and 10 bases lay between the germline ends. CDR1 is DFQATT and CDR2 is SNEGSKA in the germline V gene (reference sequence). This CDR3 comprises 10 residues. The CDR3 DNA is TGCAGTGTGCAGCAGGGACCCCTCCACTTT. Translated, it gives CSVQQGPLHF.

DNA for the CDR3: TGTGCCAGTAGTATAGATACAAGGGGGCTAGGTGGGTACGAGCAGTACTTC. It translates to CASSIDTRGLGGYEQYF. The rearrangement links TRBV19 to TRBJ2-7; 7 nucleotides match TRBD1. Germline assignment: CDR1 LNHDA and CDR2 SQIVND (reference sequence). CDR3 length: 17 amino acids. The V and J ends lost 0 bases and 4 bases, in that order; junction bases with no gene match: 12.

The chain has TRBV7-9 and TRBJ1-2; D not resolved. Trimming stripped 5 bases from V and 5 bases from J, with 9 bases between. Germline-derived CDR1 and CDR2 are SEHNR and FQNEAQ (reference sequence). This CDR3 has 12 amino acids. The CDR3 loop reads CASSAGLYGYTF. CDR3 in DNA: TGTGCCAGCAGCGCGGGCCTTTATGGCTACACCTTC.

The V gene is TRBV7-8, the J gene TRBJ2-1, with D perhaps TRBD2 (6 bases). This CDR3 has 13 residues. The V and J ends lost 5 bases and 9 bases respectively, with 14 bases between them. CDR1 is SGHVS and CDR2 is FQNEAQ in the germline V gene. The CDR3 spells CASSQGGSGEQFF. The CDR3 DNA reads as TGTGCCAGCAGCCAAGGAGGGTCCGGTGAGCAGTTCTTC. The full variable domain, completed using reference TRBV7-8 and TRBJ2-1, is GAGVSQSPRYKVAKRGQDVALRCDPISGHVSLFWYQQALGQGPEFLTYFQNEAQLDKSGLPSDRFFAERPEGSVSTLKIQRTQQEDSAVYLCASSQGGSGEQFFGPGTRLTVL.

The chain recombines TRBV2 with TRBJ1-5; 9 positions match TRBD1. V gave up 3 bases and J gave up 4 bases; unmatched junction bases: 10. The germline V gene encodes CDR1 SNHLY and CDR2 FYNNEI. There are 17 residues in the CDR3. The CDR3 nucleotides are TGTGCCAGCAGTGACCCTCCGACAGGGGGGAGGAATCAGCCCCAGCATTTT. Translating it yields CASSDPPTGGRNQPQHF.

The rearrangement joins TRBV5-6 to TRBJ2-7; maybe TRBD1 (5 bases). V lost 0 bases and J 6 bases, leaving 10 bases between the germline ends. This CDR3 comprises 13 residues. Per the germline V gene, CDR1 is SGHDT and CDR2 is YYEEEE. For the CDR3, the DNA is TGTGCCAGCAGCTTGGGGGGCTCCGGCGAGCAGTACTTC. Translation: CASSLGGSGEQYF.

This chain uses TRBV7-9 with TRBJ2-3; TRBD2 agrees at 10 bases. J was trimmed by 3 bases and V by 7 bases; bases with no gene match: 7. Germline V gene lookup returns CDR1 SEHNR and CDR2 FQNEAQ (reference sequence). This CDR3 is 15 amino acids long. CDR3 protein: CASNILAGVTDTQYF. The CDR3 region has the DNA TGTGCCAGCAACATCCTAGCGGGAGTGACAGATACGCAGTATTTT.

V gene TRBV6-8 combines with J gene TRBJ1-6, with a tentative D call TRBD1 (6 bases). V gave up 7 bases and J gave up 8 bases, with 18 bases separating them. Germline V gives CDR1 MNHGY, CDR2 SAAAGT. The CDR3 spans 15 residues. The CDR3 loop reads CASIGQTKGDSPLHF. The CDR3, as DNA: TGTGCCAGCATAGGACAAACAAAGGGGGATTCACCCCTCCACTTT.

CDR3 region: CASMEREAYNEQFF. Here the CDR3 DNA reads TGTGCCAGTATGGAGCGGGAAGCCTACAATGAGCAGTTCTTC. The chain has TRBV19 and TRBJ2-1; 7 bases map to TRBD2. V lost 7 bases to trimming and J lost 2 bases; unmatched junction nucleotides: 5. The CDR3 extends over 14 amino acids. CDR1 and CDR2 from the germline V gene are LNHDA and SQIVND (reference sequence).

The chain is built from TRBV11-1 and TRBJ1-6, with a possible D match to TRBD1 (5 bases). The germline V and J ends were trimmed by 5 bases and 6 bases, with 14 bases remaining between them. This CDR3 comprises 15 residues. The V gene's germline CDR1 is SGHAT and CDR2 FQDESV (reference sequence). As DNA, the CDR3 is TGTGCCAGCAGCCCGGACGTTGGGGCTAATTCACCCCTCCACTTT. This sequence encodes CASSPDVGANSPLHF.

The chain combines TRBV30 with TRBJ2-1; 11 bases agree with TRBD2. V gave up 2 bases and J gave up 10 bases; unmatched junction bases: 7. CDR1 and CDR2 (germline): GTSNPN, SVGIG (reference sequence). The CDR3 sequence is 14 residues long. Here the CDR3 reads CAWSPLAGAAEQFF. CDR3 nucleotides: TGTGCCTGGAGTCCACTAGCGGGGGCCGCCGAGCAGTTCTTC.

The chain has TRBV25-1 and TRBJ2-1; D is possibly TRBD2 (6 bases). CDR3 length equals 12 residues. CDR1 is MGHDK and CDR2 is SYGVNS in the germline V gene. V was clipped by 3 bases and J by 12 bases, with 12 bases between them. CDR3 amino acids: CASSDGSVGQFF. The CDR3 DNA follows: TGTGCCAGCAGTGACGGGAGCGTCGGGCAGTTCTTC. The variable domain in full, completed from reference TRBV25-1 and TRBJ2-1, reads EADIYQTPRYLVIGTGKKITLECSQTMGHDKMYWYQQDPGMELHLIHYSYGVNSTEKGDLSSESTVSRIRTEHFPLTLESARPSHTSQYLCASSDGSVGQFFGPGTRLTVL.

The chain recombines TRBV5-1 with TRBJ1-6; D is possibly TRBD1 (5 bases). This CDR3 has 15 amino acids. With 0 bases removed from V and 7 bases from J, the gap between germline ends came to 11 bases. Looked up from germline, CDR1 is SGHRS and CDR2 is YFSETQ. CDR3 nucleotides: TGCGCCAGCAGCTTGGGACAGATTCTCAATTCACCCCTCCACTTT. Protein sequence: CASSLGQILNSPLHF.

The chain carries TRBV6-5 and TRBJ2-2, with a possible D match to TRBD2 (6 bases). In germline, CDR1 is MNHEY, CDR2 SVGAGI. Deletions cut 9 bases from V and 7 bases from J, with 12 bases between. The CDR3 extends over 12 amino acids. CDR3 in amino acids: CASGGPGGELFF. CDR3 sequence (DNA): TGTGCCAGTGGAGGGCCCGGCGGGGAGCTGTTTTTT.

This clone was seen only once. The rearrangement joins TRBV4-1 to TRBJ2-1, with TRBD1 matching 7 bases. With V trimmed by 2 bases and J by 4 bases, 8 bases remained unmatched. There are 16 residues in the CDR3. Germline CDR1 is MGHRA and CDR2 is YSYEKL. CDR3 DNA: TGCGCCAGCAGCCAAACAACCGGGACAGCTTACAATGAGCAGTTCTTC. As protein: CASSQTTGTAYNEQFF.

This chain joins TRBV29-1 and TRBJ1-1, with D unresolved. The CDR3 runs 14 residues. V shed 4 bases and J shed 3 bases, with 15 bases lying between them. Germline CDR1 and CDR2: SQVTM and ANQGSEA. CDR3 bases: TGCAGCGTTGTCAGCGCTGGAACAGACACTGAAGCTTTCTTT. Translated, it gives CSVVSAGTDTEAFF. The variable domain in full, completed from reference TRBV29-1 and TRBJ1-1, reads SAVISQKPSRDICQRGTSLTIQCQVDSQVTMMFWYRQQPGQSLTLIATANQGSEATYESGFVIDKFPISRPNLTFSTLTVSNMSPEDSSIYLCSVVSAGTDTEAFFGQGTRLTVV.